These 13 T cell receptor beta chains originate from one sample sequenced in a study of blood T cell repertoires in COVID-19. Libraries were prepared by immunoSEQ multiplex PCR; TCRdb keeps only in-frame clonotypes and omits some of them. The sample carries under 200,000 clones, about 90% recorded once. The sample consisted of PBMCs or T cells enriched from blood (not recorded which). The receptors were gathered from a woman aged 45 to 65 who had recovered from COVID-19.

V gene TRBV2 combines with J gene TRBJ1-6, with 7 bases matching TRBD1. V was clipped by 5 bases and J by 9 bases; unmatched bases: 7. The CDR3 is 14 amino acids. Germline V gives CDR1 SNHLY, CDR2 FYNNEI. CDR3 DNA sequence: TGTGCCAGCAGTACAAGACAGGGATCTTCACCCCTCCACTTT. Amino acid sequence: CASSTRQGSSPLHF.

The rearrangement links TRBV7-3 to TRBJ1-1, with no clear D. V dropped 6 bases and J dropped 0 bases, with 8 bases sitting between them. Germline lookup yields CDR1 SGHTA and CDR2 FQGTGA. The CDR3 has 13 amino acids. The CDR3 spells CASSIQMNTEAFF. The CDR3, as DNA: TGTGCCAGCAGTATACAGATGAACACTGAAGCTTTCTTT.

This clone was recorded only once. The genes are TRBV2 and TRBJ1-4, with 10 bases aligning to TRBD1. The CDR3 covers 13 residues. The V segment lost 0 bases and the J segment 12 bases; nucleotides outside the gene matches: 1. Per the germline V gene, CDR1 is SNHLY and CDR2 is FYNNEI. The CDR3 nucleotides read TGTGCCAGCAGTGAAGCGGACAGGGGGGAACTGTTTTTT. It translates to CASSEADRGELFF.

The chain couples TRBV9 to TRBJ1-2; 9 bases map to TRBD1. V was pared by 0 bases and J by 4 bases, with 7 bases of the junction left unmatched. Germline values: CDR1 SGDLS, CDR2 YYNGEE. The CDR3 consists of 16 residues. The CDR3: CASSVAPGTGSYGYTF. CDR3 bases: TGTGCCAGCAGCGTAGCCCCTGGGACAGGGTCCTATGGCTACACCTTC.

The V gene is TRBV5-4, the J gene TRBJ2-2, with 8 positions matching TRBD1. Trimming cost V 6 bases and J 1 base; bases outside gene matches: 8. CDR1 is SGHNT, CDR2 YYREEE, per germline (reference sequence). CDR3 length: 16 amino acids. CDR3 protein: CASTSRDRKNTGELFF. CDR3 coding DNA: TGTGCCAGCACCTCCCGGGACAGGAAGAACACCGGGGAGCTGTTTTTT.

The rearrangement links TRBV5-4 to TRBJ2-1; TRBD2 aligns across 11 bases. The CDR3 is made up of 16 amino acids. The V gene's germline CDR1 is SGHNT and CDR2 YYREEE (reference sequence). V was clipped by 4 bases and J by 13 bases; unmatched bases: 16. The CDR3 bases are TGTGCCAGCAGCCTATTAGCGGGAGGGAGTCCGGTAGAACAGTTCTTC. Protein product: CASSLLAGGSPVEQFF.

V and J are TRBV5-6 and TRBJ1-5; TRBD1 aligns across 7 bases. V lost 1 base to trimming and J lost 1 base; unmatched junction nucleotides: 8. The CDR3 has 17 amino acids. Germline CDR1 reads SGHDT; CDR2 reads YYEEEE. The CDR3 coding sequence is TGTGCCAGCAGCTTGAGGTGGACAGGAGGAAGCAATCAGCCCCAGCATTTT. Amino acid sequence: CASSLRWTGGSNQPQHF.

The chain is built from TRBV5-4 and TRBJ1-1; 7 bases are a match to TRBD1. Losses at the gene ends were 4 bases for V and 0 bases for J; bases not matched to a gene: 6. This CDR3 is built from 15 residues. Germline CDR1 SGHNT, CDR2 YYREEE (reference sequence). CDR3: CASSQAGGMNTEAFF. In nucleotides, the CDR3 is TGTGCCAGCAGCCAAGCAGGGGGGATGAACACTGAAGCTTTCTTT.

This sequence joins TRBV4-1 and TRBJ1-3, with a possible D match to TRBD1 (5 bases). Germline V gene sequence: CDR1 MGHRA, CDR2 YSYEKL. Between the trimmed V and J ends, which lost 0 bases and 2 bases, there was a span of 8 bases. The CDR3 loop spans 15 amino acids. The CDR3 nucleotides read TGCGCCAGCAGCCAAGAGGGGGGGACTGGAAACACCATATATTTT. Its translation is CASSQEGGTGNTIYF.

V gene TRBV15 combines with J gene TRBJ2-3; D perhaps matches TRBD1 (5 bases). V lost 1 base and J 4 bases, leaving 12 bases between the germline ends. This CDR3 comprises 15 residues. CDR1 LNHNV and CDR2 YYDKDF come from the germline V gene (reference sequence). The CDR3 DNA follows: TGTGCCACCAGCAGAGGTACAGGTGAACCAGATACGCAGTATTTT. This sequence encodes CATSRGTGEPDTQYF.

The chain recombines TRBV29-1 with TRBJ1-1; weak D call: TRBD1 (6 bases). The CDR3 is made up of 12 amino acids. V lost 6 bases and J lost 1, with 9 bases in between. Germline assignment: CDR1 SQVTM and CDR2 ANQGSEA. CDR3: CSVATGNTEAFF. The CDR3 nucleotides read TGCAGCGTCGCGACAGGGAACACTGAAGCTTTCTTT.

This chain links TRBV11-2 with TRBJ2-3; D may be TRBD2 (6 bases). Deletions cut 5 bases from V and 2 bases from J, with 20 bases between. CDR1 SGHAT and CDR2 FQNNGV come from the germline V gene. CDR3 size: 17 residues. The CDR3: CASSRVWGRLVTDTQYF. For the CDR3, the DNA is TGTGCCAGCAGCCGAGTTTGGGGGAGGCTCGTCACAGATACGCAGTATTTT.

The rearrangement links TRBV7-9 to TRBJ1-1, with 8 nucleotides matching TRBD1. The CDR3 runs 16 residues. J gave up 5 bases and V 0 bases, and 8 bases lay outside the gene matches. In germline, CDR1 is SEHNR, CDR2 FQNEAQ (reference sequence). The CDR3 region is CASSLAQGAAGTEAFF. The CDR3 DNA reads as TGTGCCAGCAGCTTAGCTCAGGGGGCCGCGGGGACTGAAGCTTTCTTT.